This T cell receptor beta chain was retrieved from a study of blood T cell repertoires in COVID-19 (dated by TCRdb to between 2020 and 2021). Background on the whole study: Collaborator samples came from the United States, Italy and Spain and covered acute and convalescent phases of COVID-19. The prospective study material was composed of cDNA or gDNA derived from T cells, B-cell-depleted T cells, or PBMCs. The dataset comprised deeply sampled blood TCRbeta repertoires from subjects exposed to, actively infected with, or recovered from COVID-19. A freely available public database, intended as a resource for researchers studying the immune response to SARS-CoV-2, is where the repertoires were released. The samples were drawn from the first 160 participants of the ongoing ImmuneRACE study and from 950 to 1,500 subjects provided by 6 global collaborators. The sample metadata nearly always contained a de-identified subject ID, COVID-19 status, age in years and sex. Where available, HLA class I and class II types were obtained from metadata supplied by the sample provider rather than from assay-based typing.

Collaborating institutions collected whole blood in K2EDTA tubes following their own protocols. For TCRbeta analysis, collaborator samples were shipped as frozen whole blood, as isolated PBMCs, or as DNA extracted from either sample type. What the work shows at the level of the full study, not this receptor alone: The quantity of clinical and demographic metadata differed by source and by participant and was supplied without curation.

Concerning this clone: Its binding antigen is unknown. Per-base qualities were not stored, and no clone one base away is much larger.

TCRbeta CDR3 regions were amplified from genomic DNA by means of the immunoSEQ Assay, a bias-controlled multiplex PCR. As for the original processing: The number of nucleated cells in each sample was estimated by amplification of reference gene primers within the assay. To quantify the absolute abundance of each unique TCRbeta CDR3 rearrangement, sequence reads were collapsed and filtered. For each sample, productive Simpson clonality was calculated as the square root of Simpson's diversity index across productive rearrangements. TCRdb mirrors the immuneACCESS table, restricted to in-frame sequences. Some clones are absent from its copies; in checked studies, under half trace to an unresolved V gene, and the reason for the others is unknown. V and J calls and clone size are given by that table; D and trimming were obtained from the DNA. For this sample the table gives 130,000 to 150,000 clones, of which 75% to 90% were detected only once. The ten largest clonotypes hold under 3.5% of the sample.

CDR3 length: 13 amino acids, cysteine to phenylalanine. The kept DNA is CDR3 alone, 39 bases in frame from the first base. Deletion took 2 bases off V and 5 bases off J, with a span of 7 bases between the germline ends. CDR1 and CDR2 are read off the germline V gene as MNHEY and SVGAGI. The sequenced material came from peripheral blood. The chain couples TRBV6-5 to TRBJ1-5; no D gene is confidently identified. The TCR comes from a woman in her sixties or seventies with active COVID-19. The nucleotide sequence reads as follows: TGTGCCAGCAGTTACACAGAGCATCAGCCCCAGCATTTT. Its protein reads: CASSYTEHQPQHF.